Sequencing of this T cell receptor (beta chain) was carried out in a study of blood T cell repertoires in COVID-19 (dated by TCRdb to between 2020 and 2021). Some background on the complete study: Samples covering the acute and convalescent phases of COVID-19 were provided by collaborators in the United States, Italy and Spain. The prospective study material was composed of cDNA or gDNA derived from T cells, B-cell-depleted T cells, or PBMCs. Deeply sampled blood TCRbeta repertoires from subjects exposed to, actively infected with, or recovered from COVID-19 were included in the dataset. A freely available public database, intended as a resource for researchers studying the immune response to SARS-CoV-2, is where the repertoires were released. The samples were drawn from two sources: the first 160 participants of the ongoing ImmuneRACE study, and 950 to 1,500 subjects contributed by 6 global collaborators. Sample metadata almost always included a de-identified subject ID, COVID-19 status, age in years and sex. HLA class I and class II types, where available, came from metadata supplied by the sample provider rather than from assay-based typing.

From its cysteine to its phenylalanine, the CDR3 spans 16 amino acids. The only DNA kept is the CDR3, 48 bases in frame from the first base. The germline V gene specifies MNHNS as CDR1 and SASEGT as CDR2. Trimming removed 0 bases from V and 8 bases from J, leaving 19 bases between the germline ends. The collaborating institutions used their own protocols to collect whole blood in K2EDTA tubes. Collaborator samples were shipped for TCRbeta analysis as frozen whole blood, isolated PBMCs, or DNA extracted from either sample type. TCRbeta CDR3 regions were amplified from genomic DNA using the immunoSEQ Assay, a bias-controlled multiplex PCR. For the original study's pipeline: Nucleated cell counts per sample were estimated from amplification of reference gene primers within the assay. Sequence reads were collapsed and filtered to measure the absolute abundance of every unique TCRbeta CDR3 rearrangement. Productive Simpson clonality was computed per sample as the square root of Simpson's diversity index over productive rearrangements. Not all clones reach the TCRdb copy of this immuneACCESS table, which keeps in-frame sequences only. Checked studies attribute under half of the gap to unresolved V genes and leave the rest unexplained. V, J and clone size are taken as reported in that table, and D and trimming were inferred from the DNA itself. For this sample there are around 100,000 clones; around 91% appear just once. Less than 40% of the sample goes to the ten largest clones.

This clone was seen a single time. Its antigen remains undetermined. No much larger clone exists at a distance of one base, and base qualities are not known. Summary of the overall study and its limitations: The quantity of clinical and demographic metadata differed by source and by participant and was supplied without curation.

Recombination joined TRBV6-1 with TRBJ1-2, with TRBD1 as a weak D call on 5 bases. The sequence was obtained from a woman at least 80 years old with acute or convalescent COVID-19. The specimen sequenced was peripheral blood. The CDR3 protein: CASSEASLIYQGGYTF. The DNA sequence is given as TGTGCCAGCAGTGAAGCGTCACTGATCTATCAGGGAGGCTACACCTTC.